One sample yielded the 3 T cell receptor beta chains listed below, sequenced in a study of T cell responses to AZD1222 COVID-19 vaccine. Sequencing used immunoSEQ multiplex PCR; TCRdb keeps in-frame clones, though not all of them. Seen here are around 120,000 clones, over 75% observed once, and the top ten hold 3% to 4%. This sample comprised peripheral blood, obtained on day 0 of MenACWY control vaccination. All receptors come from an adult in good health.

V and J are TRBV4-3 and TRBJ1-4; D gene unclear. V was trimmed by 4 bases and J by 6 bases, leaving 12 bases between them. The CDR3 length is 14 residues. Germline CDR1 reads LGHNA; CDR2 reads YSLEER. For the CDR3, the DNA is TGCGCCAGCAGCCGGGAGAGGGTCGATGAAAAACTGTTTTTT. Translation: CASSRERVDEKLFF.

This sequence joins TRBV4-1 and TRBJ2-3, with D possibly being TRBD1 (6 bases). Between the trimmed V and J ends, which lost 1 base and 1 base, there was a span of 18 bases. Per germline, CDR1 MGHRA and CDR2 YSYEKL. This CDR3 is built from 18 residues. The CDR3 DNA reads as TGCGCCAGCAGCCAAGGCAAACAGGGTTTCACGCGCACAGATACGCAGTATTTT. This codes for CASSQGKQGFTRTDTQYF.

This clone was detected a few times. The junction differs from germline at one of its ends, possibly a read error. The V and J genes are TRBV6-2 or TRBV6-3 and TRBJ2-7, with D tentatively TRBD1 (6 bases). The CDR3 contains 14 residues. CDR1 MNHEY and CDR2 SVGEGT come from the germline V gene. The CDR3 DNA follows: TGTGCCAGCAGTTACGATCAGGGGACCTACGGGCAGTACTTC. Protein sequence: CASSYDQGTYGQYF.